This T cell receptor beta chain was sequenced during a study of OX40 agonist ivuxolimab in advanced cancers. Data came from immunoSEQ multiplex PCR; TCRdb stores just in-frame clones and leaves some out. The table shows around 94,000 clones, with about 90% occurring only once. General study points: The study found among the lowest clonal expansion in partial responders at 0.1-3.0 mg/kg.

With regard to this clone: The antigen is undetermined.

The CDR3 runs 16 residues. The germline CDR1 and CDR2 sequences are LNHDA and SQIVND (reference sequence). J lost 8 bases, V lost 6 bases, and 16 bases had no gene match. The sample was CD4+ or CD8+ T cells sorted from blood, taken in a trial of the OX40 agonist ivuxolimab. The source is an adult with an advanced solid tumor such as melanoma, head and neck, liver or kidney cancer. The chain couples TRBV19 to TRBJ2-3, with TRBD2 matching 8 bases. In DNA, the CDR3 is TGTGCCAGTAGCCTCAGAAGCGGGAGTCGGTTTAGTACGCAGTATTTT. Encoded protein: CASSLRSGSRFSTQYF.